The clone carrying this T cell receptor (beta chain) was found many times. The antigen is undetermined. V gave up 1 base and J gave up 2 bases; unmatched junction bases: 9. The germline gives CDR1 SGHNT, CDR2 YENEEA. This CDR3 region has 18 residues. Patients affected by ophthalmopathy presented a Clinical Activity Score of at least 3, a NOSPECS grade of at least 4, and disease duration below 3 months. Diagnoses were made from clinical symptoms, serum measures (thyroxine and TRAb), thyroid ultrasound and orbital computed tomography. The PBMCs studied were ones that came from roughly 9.4 ml fresh peripheral blood. The data derive from a study of T cells in Graves' hyperthyroidism and ophthalmopathy. The source material, RNA transcripts, was used to amplify TCR beta CDR3 regions. In the first-round RT-PCR of the TCR CDR3, the HTBI primer set was used. MiXCR, run by TCRdb on the multiplex PCR reads, gives a single entry per CDR3 protein. The table records 530,000 or so distinct CDR3 sequences, 17% of them present only once.

Study-wide points: Blood also contained most expanded thyroid clonotypes above 0.001.

The sequence was collected from a woman aged 18-35 years with Graves' ophthalmopathy. Material: blood. The chain is built from TRBV11-3 and TRBJ2-3, with 10 bases fitting TRBD2. CDR3 nucleotides: TGTGCCAGCAGCTTAGGGACTAGCGGAGATCCAATCACAGATACGCAGTATTTT. It is translated as CASSLGTSGDPITDTQYF.